This TCR beta chain was sequenced for a study of shared clonotypes between healthy human individuals. Study at large: Serving as donors were a couple of women and a few men, whose ages spanned 18 to 49. Study observations and caveats: It was the non-shared clonotypes that had lower generation probabilities than clonotypes shared by all four donors.

The split of CD4+ cells yielded CD45RA+ naive and CD45RA-negative memory subsets. Germline lookup yields CDR1 SGHDN and CDR2 FVKESK. Trimming removed 0 bases from V and 2 bases from J; junction bases left unmatched: 7. The CDR3 loop spans 16 amino acids. For each subset, genomic DNA was distributed in equal portions over several immunoSEQ plates. Clones were sequenced by immunoSEQ multiplex PCR, and TCRdb holds only the in-frame ones, with some missing. The sample carries approximately 1.5 million clones, about 98.5% recorded once. Note on this clone: The antigen is not known.

The sequence derives from a young man in good health. The specimen sequenced was naive CD4+ T cells sorted from blood. Subset in this sample: CD45RA+ positively selected. V gene TRBV14 combines with J gene TRBJ2-7; 7 nucleotides agree with TRBD1. The CDR3 spells CASSQDFWQGAYEQYF. CDR3 bases: TGTGCCAGCAGCCAAGATTTTTGGCAGGGGGCCTACGAGCAGTACTTC.